These 24 T cell receptor beta chains were sequenced from one sample in a study of T cell clonotyping in hematopoietic cell transplantation. Specified time point: recipient sample about 28 days before transplant, after cytoreduction. The table came from immunoSEQ multiplex PCR; TCRdb's copy has only in-frame clones and leaves some out. The top ten clones hold roughly 1.5% of a sample with 75,000 to 95,000 clones, roughly 95% of them seen once. The sample here was peripheral blood mononuclear cells, taken before stem cell transplant. These receptor sequences come from a woman aged 45-59 years with acute myeloid leukemia. Some clones in this sample may be carry-over from other donors' samples.

This chain links TRBV2 with TRBJ2-7; the match to TRBD2 covers 9 bases. Germline CDR1 reads SNHLY; CDR2 reads FYNNEI. J lost 5 bases, V lost 6 bases, and 8 bases had no gene match. The CDR3 totals 14 residues. As DNA, the CDR3 is TGTGCCAGCAGAAAGTTAGCGGGAGAACACGAGCAGTACTTC. Translation gives CASRKLAGEHEQYF.

V gene TRBV7-2 combines with J gene TRBJ1-2; maybe TRBD1 (5 bases). V was shortened by 5 bases and J by 2 bases, with 9 bases between the two germline ends. This CDR3 has 13 residues. The germline V gene encodes CDR1 SGHTA and CDR2 FQGNSA. In nucleotides, the CDR3 is TGTGCCAGCAGCGCCGACAGAAACTATGGCTACACCTTC. Translated: CASSADRNYGYTF.

This chain connects TRBV30 to TRBJ1-1, with TRBD1 matching 8 bases. The CDR3 spans 13 residues. Germline loops: CDR1 GTSNPN, CDR2 SVGIG (reference sequence). J was trimmed by 3 bases and V by 4 bases; bases with no gene match: 4. The CDR3: CAWTLQGDTEAFF. CDR3 in DNA: TGTGCCTGGACATTACAGGGGGACACTGAAGCTTTCTTT.

J is TRBJ1-5 and V is TRBV6-1, with D perhaps matching TRBD1 (6 bases). V lost 5 bases and J lost 5, with 13 bases in between. Germline V gene lookup returns CDR1 MNHNS and CDR2 SASEGT. The CDR3 contains 14 residues. In DNA form, the CDR3 reads TGTGCCAGCAGTTCTCGAGGGGGGTATCAGCCCCAGCATTTT. It specifies CASSSRGGYQPQHF.

The genes are TRBV7-9 and TRBJ1-2, with no clear D. V was shortened by 4 bases and J by 4 bases, with 16 bases between the two germline ends. This CDR3 is 15 amino acids long. Germline CDR1 reads SEHNR; CDR2 reads FQNEAQ (reference sequence). Here the CDR3 DNA reads TGTGCCAGCAGCTCTGGCTCTCAGCTAATCTATGGCTACACCTTC. Translation gives CASSSGSQLIYGYTF.

V and J are TRBV19 and TRBJ1-1; D remains ambiguous. Trimming pared 3 bases from V and 1 base from J, leaving 6 bases between. The germline CDR1 and CDR2 sequences are LNHDA and SQIVND (reference sequence). The CDR3 covers 13 residues. CDR3 region: CASSIWKNTEAFF. CDR3 DNA sequence: TGTGCCAGTAGTATCTGGAAGAACACTGAAGCTTTCTTT. The whole variable domain, remainder taken from reference TRBV19 and TRBJ1-1, is DGGITQSPKYLFRKEGQNVTLSCEQNLNHDAMYWYRQDPGQGLRLIYYSQIVNDFQKGDIAEGYSVSREKKESFPLTVTSAQKNPTAFYLCASSIWKNTEAFFGQGTRLTVV.

The chain is built from TRBV6-5 and TRBJ2-1, with 9 bases identical to TRBD1. The CDR3 totals 15 residues. From germline, CDR1 is MNHEY and CDR2 SVGAGI. V lost 2 bases, J lost 4 bases, and 3 bases stayed unmatched. The CDR3 sequence is CASSYGTGNYNEQFF. For the CDR3, the DNA is TGTGCCAGCAGTTACGGGACAGGGAATTACAATGAGCAGTTCTTC.

The count of this clone is one. The chain links TRBV19 to TRBJ2-1, with TRBD2 matching over 11 bases. The CDR3 sequence is 17 residues long. The V segment lost 3 bases and the J segment 9 bases; nucleotides outside the gene matches: 13. Germline lookup yields CDR1 LNHDA and CDR2 SQIVND (reference sequence). The CDR3 coding sequence is TGTGCCAGTAGTATTTACTCGGCTAGCGGGGGGTTGGGTGAGCAGTTCTTC. This codes for CASSIYSASGGLGEQFF. Full variable domain (rest looked up from reference TRBV19 and TRBJ2-1): DGGITQSPKYLFRKEGQNVTLSCEQNLNHDAMYWYRQDPGQGLRLIYYSQIVNDFQKGDIAEGYSVSREKKESFPLTVTSAQKNPTAFYLCASSIYSASGGLGEQFFGPGTRLTVL.

The gene calls are TRBV5-4 and TRBJ1-1; TRBD1 agrees at 7 bases. Trimming at V came to 0 bases and at J to 1 base, leaving 3 bases not matched to a gene. This CDR3 spans 15 amino acids. The germline V gene has CDR1 SGHNT and CDR2 YYREEE (reference sequence). The CDR3 here is CASSLGGTENTEAFF. CDR3 DNA: TGTGCCAGCAGCTTGGGAGGGACAGAGAACACTGAAGCTTTCTTT.

V is TRBV27 and J is TRBJ2-7; D is possibly TRBD1 or TRBD2 (5 bases each). CDR1 MNHEY and CDR2 SMNVEV come from the germline V gene (reference sequence). Trimming removed 5 bases from V and 4 bases from J, with 12 bases in between. The CDR3 is 13 amino acids. Here the CDR3 DNA reads TGTGCCAGCAGTCCACAGGAGGATTACGAGCAGTACTTC. Protein: CASSPQEDYEQYF.

In nucleotides, the CDR3 is TGTGCCAGCAGCGTACAGGCTCGGGGAGAGACCCAGTACTTC. Protein product: CASSVQARGETQYF. The rearrangement uses TRBV9 and TRBJ2-5, with a tentative D call TRBD2 (5 bases). Deletions cut 1 base from V and 4 bases from J, with 11 bases between. The CDR3 is made up of 14 amino acids. Germline V gives CDR1 SGDLS, CDR2 YYNGEE.

The J gene is TRBJ1-5, the V gene TRBV27; the D gene is possibly TRBD1 (6 bases). Germline V CDR1 and CDR2: MNHEY, SMNVEV (reference sequence). This CDR3 has 14 amino acids. V was cut by 2 bases and J by 7 bases, with 12 bases left in between. The CDR3 loop reads CASSLEGGGQPQHF. DNA for the CDR3: TGTGCCAGCAGTTTAGAGGGGGGAGGGCAGCCCCAGCATTTT.

This clone was recorded only once. For the CDR3, the DNA is TGCGCCAGCAGCCAAGATCGACAGGGTTCCGATACGCAGTATTTT. Encoded protein: CASSQDRQGSDTQYF. The chain employs TRBV4-1 and TRBJ2-3, with 7 bases fitting TRBD1. Germline trimming cut 0 bases from V and 6 bases from J; bases unmatched to any gene: 6. The germline gives CDR1 MGHRA, CDR2 YSYEKL. The CDR3 totals 15 residues.

The CDR3 here is CSAPWGGGYTF. The CDR3 DNA is TGCAGCGCCCCCTGGGGAGGGGGCTACACCTTC. The chain is built from TRBV29-1 and TRBJ1-2; no firm D call. Germline CDR1 is SQVTM and CDR2 is ANQGSEA. V lost 7 bases and J 8 bases, leaving 14 bases between the germline ends. The CDR3 contains 11 residues.

This clone has just one count. The chain combines TRBV11-1 with TRBJ2-2; D is ambiguous. This CDR3 region has 11 residues. Germline CDR1 SGHAT, CDR2 FQDESV (reference sequence). With 2 bases removed from V and 5 bases from J, the gap between germline ends came to 0 bases. CDR3 residues: CASSLTGELFF. CDR3 sequence (DNA): TGTGCCAGCAGCTTAACCGGGGAGCTGTTTTTT.

The CDR3 region is CASTLVGQNQPQHF. DNA of the CDR3: TGTGCCAGCACCCTAGTGGGGCAGAATCAGCCCCAGCATTTT. The chain is built from TRBV7-2 and TRBJ1-5, with a tentative D call TRBD1 (5 bases). The V gene's germline CDR1 is SGHTA and CDR2 FQGNSA. This CDR3 is built from 14 residues. V dropped 7 bases and J dropped 4 bases, with 14 bases sitting between them. Based on the CDR3 plus reference TRBV7-2 and TRBJ1-5, the full variable domain is GAGVSQSPSNKVTEKGKDVELRCDPISGHTALYWYRQSLGQGLEFLIYFQGNSAPDKSGLPSDRFSAERTGGSVSTLTIQRTQQEDSAVYLCASTLVGQNQPQHFGDGTRLSIL.

The chain is built from TRBV28 and TRBJ1-2; no definite D call. Germline V gene lookup returns CDR1 MDHEN and CDR2 SYDVKM. This CDR3 contains 14 residues. Deletions cut 6 bases from V and 2 bases from J, with 13 bases between. The CDR3 protein is CASRPGLRNYGYTF. CDR3 DNA: TGTGCCAGCAGACCGGGCCTCCGAAACTATGGCTACACCTTC.

The J gene is TRBJ1-1, the V gene TRBV28, with TRBD1 matching over 9 bases. The trim removed 6 bases at V and 4 bases at J, leaving 3 bases unmatched. The germline gives CDR1 MDHEN, CDR2 SYDVKM. The CDR3 extends over 13 amino acids. CDR3 DNA: TGTGCCAGCAGCGGGACAGGGCGCACTGAAGCTTTCTTT. It yields the protein CASSGTGRTEAFF.

This clone appeared a single time. This sequence joins TRBV7-9 and TRBJ2-1, with D maybe TRBD1 (6 bases). From germline, CDR1 is SEHNR and CDR2 FQNEAQ (reference sequence). The CDR3 is 15 residues long. Trimming took off 5 bases at V and 6 bases at J, with 17 bases between the two ends. The CDR3 DNA reads as TGTGCCAGCAGCCAGATCGCAGGGGCGGGCAATGAGCAGTTCTTC. Translated, it gives CASSQIAGAGNEQFF.

This chain links TRBV6-1 with TRBJ2-7, with 8 bases fitting TRBD2. Germline trimming cut 6 bases from V and 6 bases from J; bases unmatched to any gene: 10. Germline V gene lookup returns CDR1 MNHNS and CDR2 SASEGT. The CDR3 is 14 amino acids. CDR3 sequence (DNA): TGTGCCAGCAGGACGGGGGGGACTTTTGGCGAGCAGTACTTC. Protein product: CASRTGGTFGEQYF.

The CDR3 DNA is TGTGCCAGCAGTTTTGGGGGGAGCTCCTACAATGAGCAGTTCTTC. Translating gives CASSFGGSSYNEQFF. This rearrangement joins TRBV27 to TRBJ2-1, with D tentatively TRBD2 (6 bases). Germline assignment: CDR1 MNHEY and CDR2 SMNVEV (reference sequence). The CDR3 is made up of 15 amino acids. Trimming pared 3 bases from V and 0 bases from J, leaving 9 bases between.

V is TRBV5-1 and J is TRBJ1-1; D is perhaps TRBD1 (6 bases). Trimming took 4 bases from V and 1 from J, leaving 11 bases between them. This CDR3 has 14 residues. Germline loops: CDR1 SGHRS, CDR2 YFSETQ. This chain's CDR3 is CASSQGHPNTEAFF. The CDR3 nucleotides read TGCGCCAGCAGCCAGGGACACCCGAACACTGAAGCTTTCTTT.

V and J are TRBV4-1 and TRBJ2-7, with 8 bases aligning to TRBD1. The junction had 7 bases not matched to a gene; V was cut back by 3 bases and J by 0 bases. The CDR3 has 16 residues. Germline CDR1 and CDR2: MGHRA and YSYEKL. CDR3 sequence (DNA): TGCGCCAGCAGCCACGCCCCGGACAGGGTCTCCTACGAGCAGTACTTC. Its protein is CASSHAPDRVSYEQYF.

This clone occurred once. This sequence joins TRBV29-1 and TRBJ1-1; D is possibly TRBD1 (5 bases). Looked up from germline, CDR1 is SQVTM and CDR2 is ANQGSEA. V gave up 2 bases and J gave up 4 bases, with 11 bases separating them. The CDR3 runs to 13 residues. CDR3 sequence reads: CSVEITGGTEAFF. The CDR3 DNA reads TGCAGCGTTGAAATAACGGGGGGCACTGAAGCTTTCTTT.